Described below is a single T cell receptor (beta chain) sequence and its context. Antigen: not known. The source of the sample is a study of a mutant IDH1 vaccine in newly diagnosed glioma. Study information: Most had both radiotherapy and temozolomide beforehand; others had only one. Visit V12 was scheduled at week 35 and visit V13 at week 47.

Trimming shortened V by 5 bases and J by 6 bases, and 11 bases separated the two germline ends. The CDR3 loop spans 12 amino acids. Germline V gene data show CDR1 as SGHAT and CDR2 as FQNNGV. Profiling relied on immunoSEQ multiplex PCR, and the TCRdb table lists in-frame clones only, not all of them. The table has some 49,000 clones, around 80% seen once. General study findings and limits: Overall, just under 95% of patients had vaccine-induced immune responses.

Time point defined: week 47, end of study. A 20-mer mutant IDH1 peptide at 300 ug was injected subcutaneously with topical imiquimod. Those who donated had recent WHO grade 3 or 4 IDH1-mutant, ATRX-lost astrocytomas. The sequence derives from a woman between 35 and 50 years old with glioma. Some clones in this sample may be carry-over from other donors' samples. The chain uses TRBV11-2 and TRBJ2-7; D is undetermined. Sequencing was performed on PBMCs, taken from a glioma patient whose treatment included an IDH1 peptide vaccine. This CDR3 reads CASSILFIEQYF. The CDR3 bases are TGTGCCAGCAGCATCCTGTTCATCGAGCAGTACTTC. Based on the CDR3 plus reference TRBV11-2 and TRBJ2-7, the full variable domain is EAGVAQSPRYKIIEKRQSVAFWCNPISGHATLYWYQQILGQGPKLLIQFQNNGVVDDSQLPKDRFSAERLKGVDSTLKIQPAKLEDSAVYLCASSILFIEQYFGPGTRLTVT.